This T cell receptor beta chain was found in a study of OX40 agonist ivuxolimab in advanced cancers. Study summary: In three patients, partial responses were observed, one with hepatocellular carcinoma and two with cutaneous melanoma. Study-wide points: The expanded peripheral T cells' antigen specificity was not determined. Researchers report that CD8+ T cells had, on average, more expanded clones than CD4+.

Sequencing was performed with immunoSEQ multiplex PCR; in TCRdb, only in-frame clones are kept and a portion is missing. The sample holds about 72,000 clones, 88% seen once. About this clone itself: What it recognizes is unknown.

From germline, CDR1 is SGHTA and CDR2 FQGNSA. The CDR3 is 18 residues long. Trimming left V 1 base short and J 0 bases short, with 16 bases between. Patients were excluded for autoimmune disease history or systemic immunosuppression. The rearrangement joins TRBV7-2 to TRBJ1-5; maybe TRBD1 (5 bases). This receptor was identified in an adult with an advanced solid tumor such as melanoma, head and neck, liver or kidney cancer. The starting material was CD4+ or CD8+ T cells sorted from blood, obtained in a trial of the OX40 agonist ivuxolimab. The CDR3 DNA sequence: TGTGCCAGCAGCTTAGGGTTTGGGGCAGCTAATAGCAATCAGCCCCAGCATTTT. This translates into CASSLGFGAANSNQPQHF.